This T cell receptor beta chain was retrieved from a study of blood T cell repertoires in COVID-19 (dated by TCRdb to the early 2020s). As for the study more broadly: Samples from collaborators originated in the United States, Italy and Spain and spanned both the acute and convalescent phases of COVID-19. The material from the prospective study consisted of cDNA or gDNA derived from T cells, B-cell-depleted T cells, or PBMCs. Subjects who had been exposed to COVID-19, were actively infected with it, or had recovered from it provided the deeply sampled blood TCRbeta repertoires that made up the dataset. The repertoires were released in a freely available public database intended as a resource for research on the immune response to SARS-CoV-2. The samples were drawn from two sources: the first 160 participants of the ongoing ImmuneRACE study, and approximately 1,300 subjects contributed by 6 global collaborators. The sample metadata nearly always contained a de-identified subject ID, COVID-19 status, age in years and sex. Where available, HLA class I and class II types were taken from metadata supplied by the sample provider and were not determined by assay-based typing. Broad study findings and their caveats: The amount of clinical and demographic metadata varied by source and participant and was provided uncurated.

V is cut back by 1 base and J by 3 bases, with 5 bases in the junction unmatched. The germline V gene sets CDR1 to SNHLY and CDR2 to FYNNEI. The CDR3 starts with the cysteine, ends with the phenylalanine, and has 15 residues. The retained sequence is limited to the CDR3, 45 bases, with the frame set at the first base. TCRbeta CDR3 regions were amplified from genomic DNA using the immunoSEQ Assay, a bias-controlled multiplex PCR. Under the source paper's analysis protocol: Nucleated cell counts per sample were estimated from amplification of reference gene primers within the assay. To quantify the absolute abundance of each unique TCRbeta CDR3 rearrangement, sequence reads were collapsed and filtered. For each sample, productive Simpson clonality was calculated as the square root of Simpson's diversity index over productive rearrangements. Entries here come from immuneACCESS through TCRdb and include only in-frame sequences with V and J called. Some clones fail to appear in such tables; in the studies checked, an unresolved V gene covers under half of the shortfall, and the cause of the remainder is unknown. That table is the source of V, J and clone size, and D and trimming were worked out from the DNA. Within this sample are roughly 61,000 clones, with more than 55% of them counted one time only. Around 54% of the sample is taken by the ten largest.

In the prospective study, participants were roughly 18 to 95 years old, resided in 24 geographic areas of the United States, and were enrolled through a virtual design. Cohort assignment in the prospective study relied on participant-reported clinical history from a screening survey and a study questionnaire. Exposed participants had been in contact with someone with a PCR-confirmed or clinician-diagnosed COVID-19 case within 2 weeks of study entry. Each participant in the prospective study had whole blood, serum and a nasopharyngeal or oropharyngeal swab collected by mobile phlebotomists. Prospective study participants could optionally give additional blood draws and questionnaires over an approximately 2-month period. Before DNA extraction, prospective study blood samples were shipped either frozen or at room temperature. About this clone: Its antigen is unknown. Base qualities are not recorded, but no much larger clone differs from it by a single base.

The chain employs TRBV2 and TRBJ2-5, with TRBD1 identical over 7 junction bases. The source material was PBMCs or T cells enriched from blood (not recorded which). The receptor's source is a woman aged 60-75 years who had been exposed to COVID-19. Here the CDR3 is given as CASSEDPGQKETQYF. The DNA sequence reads TGTGCCAGCAGTGAAGACCCGGGACAGAAAGAGACCCAGTACTTC.